Each of the 18 T cell receptor beta chains below was sequenced from the same sample in a study of T-cell memory formation after mild COVID-19. MiXCR, run by TCRdb on the 5' RACE reads, gives a single entry per CDR3 protein. The table records around 200,000 distinct CDR3 sequences, 10% of them present only once. The sample consisted of PBMCs or a T cell subset sorted from them (not recorded which). These receptors were taken from a man between 18 and 29 years old who had mild COVID-19 (a few samples of this study predate the infection). Cell type and time point are not known.

This clonotype showed up just a few times. V and J are TRBV10-3 and TRBJ2-7; 8 bases are a match to TRBD1. The V gene's germline CDR1 is ENHRY and CDR2 SYGVKD. This CDR3 comprises 12 residues. The J segment lost 7 bases and the V segment lost 8 bases, leaving 7 bases of the junction unmatched. The chain's CDR3 is CAISVDRGEQYV. Here the CDR3 DNA reads TGTGCCATCTCGGTCGACAGGGGAGAGCAGTACGTC.

This clonotype has only a few counts. The chain is built from TRBV7-8 and TRBJ1-2; D not certain. Germline assignment: CDR1 SGHVS and CDR2 FQNEAQ. V was clipped by 3 bases and J by 3 bases, with 17 bases between them. There are 16 residues in the CDR3. CDR3 amino acids: CASSLPTSPWDYGYTF. In DNA, the CDR3 is TGTGCCAGCAGCTTGCCGACATCTCCCTGGGACTATGGCTACACCTTC.

This clonotype has more than one count but fewer than ten. The genes are TRBV29-1 and TRBJ2-1, with D hard to call. This CDR3 comprises 10 residues. Germline lookup yields CDR1 SQVTM and CDR2 ANQGSEA. The ends were cut back, 8 bases at V and 6 bases at J, with 8 bases in the middle. The CDR3 protein is CSTHLNEQFF. DNA for the CDR3: TGCAGCACCCACCTCAATGAGCAGTTCTTC.

This clonotype was picked up many times. The V call is TRBV7-2, the J call TRBJ1-4; 7 bases agree with TRBD1. Losses at the gene ends were 3 bases for V and 7 bases for J; bases not matched to a gene: 2. Germline assignment: CDR1 SGHTA and CDR2 FQGNSA. This CDR3 comprises 13 residues. The DNA of the CDR3 is TGTGCCAGCAGCTTGGGACAGACTGAAAAACTGTTTTTT. This sequence encodes CASSLGQTEKLFF. The full variable domain, with the rest looked up from reference TRBV7-2 and TRBJ1-4, is GAGVSQSPSNKVTEKGKDVELRCDPISGHTALYWYRQSLGQGLEFLIYFQGNSAPDKSGLPSDRFSAERTGGSVSTLTIQRTQQEDSAVYLCASSLGQTEKLFFGSGTQLSVL.

The table lists this clonotype with a few counts. V is TRBV12-3 or TRBV12-4 and J is TRBJ1-2; 9 nucleotides match TRBD1. The CDR3 consists of 14 residues. The junction had 9 bases not matched to a gene; V was cut back by 5 bases and J by 8 bases. This chain's CDR3 is CASSRTGALRGYTF. The CDR3 region has the DNA TGTGCCAGCAGTCGGACAGGGGCGCTTCGGGGCTACACCTTC.

This chain connects TRBV7-3 to TRBJ2-7; 15 bases match TRBD2. The V and J ends lost 5 bases and 6 bases, in that order; junction bases with no gene match: 11. The CDR3 totals 17 residues. The germline gives CDR1 SGHTA, CDR2 FQGTGA. Here the CDR3 reads CASSPGLAGGTGREQYF. For the CDR3, the DNA is TGTGCCAGCAGCCCGGGACTAGCGGGGGGTACTGGGCGCGAGCAGTACTTC.

This clonotype was seen at least ten times. The V call is TRBV4-2, the J call TRBJ1-2; the D gene is possibly TRBD1 (6 bases). Trimming cost V 0 bases and J 6 bases, with 17 bases left between them. There are 16 residues in the CDR3. Germline lookup yields CDR1 LGHNA and CDR2 YNFKEQ. The CDR3 spells CASSQDPGGGWNGYTF. In DNA form, the CDR3 reads TGTGCCAGCAGCCAAGACCCCGGGGGGGGCTGGAATGGCTACACCTTC.

This clonotype occurred many times. V usage is TRBV7-9 and J usage is TRBJ2-3; the D is unclear. This CDR3 has 14 residues. Looked up from germline, CDR1 is SEHNR and CDR2 is FQNEAQ (reference sequence). Trimming cost V 1 base and J 5 bases, with 10 bases left between them. The CDR3 loop reads CASSLGFVLDTQYF. The CDR3 region has the DNA TGTGCCAGCAGCTTAGGGTTCGTCTTAGATACGCAGTATTTT.

This clonotype came up a few times. The V call is TRBV6-5, the J call TRBJ1-1; 10 bases line up with TRBD1. The CDR3 has 16 residues. Germline V gene sequence: CDR1 MNHEY, CDR2 SVGAGI. With V trimmed by 0 bases and J by 1 base, 2 bases remained unmatched. CDR3 DNA sequence: TGTGCCAGCAGTTACTCCAGACAGGGGGCGAACACTGAAGCTTTCTTT. It codes for CASSYSRQGANTEAFF.

The table lists this clonotype with a few counts. This rearrangement joins TRBV20-1 to TRBJ1-1, with D unresolved. Trimming cost V 0 bases and J 3 bases, with 8 bases left between them. This CDR3 contains 13 residues. Germline assignment: CDR1 DFQATT and CDR2 SNEGSKA (reference sequence). Here the CDR3 DNA reads TGCAGTGCTAGAGAAGGGATTCACACTGAAGCTTTCTTT. This translates into CSAREGIHTEAFF.

This clonotype was counted only a few times. The rearrangement joins TRBV5-5 to TRBJ2-7, with 7 bases aligning to TRBD1. J lost 3 bases, V lost 2 bases, and 5 bases had no gene match. Germline loops: CDR1 SGHKS, CDR2 YYEKEE (reference sequence). The CDR3 runs 14 residues. The chain's CDR3 is CASSFTGEYYEQYF. The CDR3 coding sequence is TGTGCCAGCAGCTTTACAGGGGAGTACTACGAGCAGTACTTC.

V is TRBV7-2 and J is TRBJ2-3; D gene uncertain. Trimming shortened V by 5 bases and J by 2 bases, and 17 bases separated the two germline ends. Germline lookup yields CDR1 SGHTA and CDR2 FQGNSA. The CDR3 sequence is 16 residues long. The CDR3 coding sequence is TGTGCCAGCAGCCCCGGAGACCGCATTTTCACAGATACGCAGTATTTT. As protein: CASSPGDRIFTDTQYF.

In nucleotides, the CDR3 is TGCGCCAGCAGCCTGACAGGGAAGCCCTACAATGAGCAGTTCTTC. Its translation is CASSLTGKPYNEQFF. V is TRBV5-1 and J is TRBJ2-1, with 7 bases fitting TRBD1. The CDR3 consists of 15 residues. J was trimmed by 2 bases and V by 4 bases; bases with no gene match: 6. Germline V gene sequence: CDR1 SGHRS, CDR2 YFSETQ.

The rearrangement uses TRBV20-1 and TRBJ2-7, with D perhaps TRBD1 (6 bases). Germline V gene data show CDR1 as DFQATT and CDR2 as SNEGSKA (reference sequence). This CDR3 has 14 residues. Trimming removed 3 bases at V and 3 bases at J, with 15 bases between. The CDR3 DNA sequence: TGCAGTGCTAGGGGGCCAGGGGCTTTCTACGAGCAGTACGTC. It yields the protein CSARGPGAFYEQYV.

This clonotype was picked up many times. The CDR3, as DNA: TGTGCCAGCAGCTTAGCGAACAGGGTGGTGGATCAGCCCCAGCATTTT. This sequence encodes CASSLANRVVDQPQHF. The chain employs TRBV7-8 and TRBJ1-5; D perhaps matches TRBD1 (6 bases). The ends were cut back, 0 bases at V and 5 bases at J, with 14 bases in the middle. This CDR3 contains 16 residues. Germline V gene data show CDR1 as SGHVS and CDR2 as FQNEAQ. The variable domain in full, with the rest retrieved from reference TRBV7-8 and TRBJ1-5, is GAGVSQSPRYKVAKRGQDVALRCDPISGHVSLFWYQQALGQGPEFLTYFQNEAQLDKSGLPSDRFFAERPEGSVSTLKIQRTQQEDSAVYLCASSLANRVVDQPQHFGDGTRLSIL.

Here the CDR3 DNA reads TGTGCCAGCAGCCCCCTGGCGGCTAACTATGGCTACACCTTC. The encoded protein is CASSPLAANYGYTF. The V gene is TRBV7-3, the J gene TRBJ1-2, with D hard to call. This CDR3 spans 14 amino acids. V lost 5 bases and J 0 bases, leaving 10 bases between the germline ends. CDR1 is SGHTA, CDR2 FQGTGA, per germline.

The CDR3 DNA reads TGCGCCAGCAGCACAGGGACTAGCGGGGTCCAAGAGACCCAGTACTTC. It codes for CASSTGTSGVQETQYF. The chain carries TRBV5-1 and TRBJ2-5, with 13 bases matching TRBD2. Germline assignment: CDR1 SGHRS and CDR2 YFSETQ. Germline trimming cut 4 bases from V and 1 base from J; bases unmatched to any gene: 4. CDR3 length equals 16 residues.

The table lists this clonotype with a few counts. The chain recombines TRBV7-9 with TRBJ1-6, with D unclear. The CDR3 extends over 16 amino acids. V lost 2 bases to trimming and J lost 2 bases, with 10 bases between them. CDR1 SEHNR and CDR2 FQNEAQ come from the germline V gene (reference sequence). CDR3 sequence: CASSLSQSPYNSPLHF. The DNA for the CDR3 is TGTGCCAGCAGCTTATCACAGTCCCCCTATAATTCACCCCTCCACTTT.